The next 25 T cell receptor beta chains were all read from a single sample in a study of blood T cells in healthy people across ages. A second PCR of roughly 7 to 11 cycles used a sample-barcoded 5' primer and a J-beta primer mix. TCRdb analysed the 5' RACE reads with MiXCR anew, one entry per CDR3 protein. The sample records about 1.8 million distinct CDR3 sequences, approximately 50% being singletons. What was sequenced was blood. The receptors come from a woman aged 40 to 55 in good health.

This clonotype has just a few counts. This rearrangement joins TRBV20-1 to TRBJ2-1, with TRBD2 matching 9 bases. Unmatched junction bases numbered 10, after V lost 6 bases and J lost 4 bases. The CDR3 totals 15 residues. From germline, CDR1 is DFQATT and CDR2 SNEGSKA (reference sequence). The CDR3 loop is CSAALAGGVYNEQFF. CDR3 DNA sequence: TGCAGTGCAGCCCTGGCGGGGGGGGTATACAATGAGCAGTTCTTC.

The rearrangement uses TRBV7-3 and TRBJ2-1, with TRBD2 matching 7 bases. The J call may be in error: the DNA end matches TRBJ2-7 better. Germline V gene lookup returns CDR1 SGHTA and CDR2 FQGTGA. The CDR3 loop spans 16 amino acids. CDR3 in amino acids: CASSLMGGIPYNEQYF. For the CDR3, the DNA is TGTGCCAGCAGCTTAATGGGGGGGATCCCCTACAATGAGCAGTACTTC.

The chain employs TRBV4-2 and TRBJ1-2; TRBD1 agrees at 7 bases. The ends lost 4 bases at V and 2 bases at J; junction bases unmatched: 10. Germline V gives CDR1 LGHNA, CDR2 YNFKEQ. The CDR3 is 16 residues long. CDR3: CASSPLNDRENYGYTF. CDR3 sequence (DNA): TGTGCCAGCAGCCCACTCAACGACAGGGAAAACTATGGCTACACCTTC.

The sample holds many counts of this clonotype. The J gene is TRBJ2-5, the V gene TRBV20-1, with no clear D. CDR1 and CDR2 from the germline V gene are DFQATT and SNEGSKA (reference sequence). The CDR3 consists of 10 residues. Trimming shortened V by 5 bases and J by 11 bases, and 12 bases separated the two germline ends. CDR3 protein: CSAADLEQYF. The CDR3 coding sequence is TGCAGTGCTGCTGACCTAGAGCAGTACTTC.

This clonotype was recorded a few times. The chain recombines TRBV3-1 with TRBJ2-7; 10 nucleotides line up with TRBD2. The CDR3 length is 15 residues. Germline assignment: CDR1 LGHDT and CDR2 YNNKEL (reference sequence). With V trimmed by 6 bases and J by 0 bases, 5 bases remained unmatched. CDR3 residues: CASSPTSGTSYEQYF. CDR3 coding DNA: TGTGCCAGCAGTCCAACTAGCGGGACCTCCTACGAGCAGTACTTC.

On this clonotype: The germline gene is not matched at one end of the junction; a read error may be the cause. This chain connects TRBV6-5 to TRBJ1-2; no clear D. Looked up from germline, CDR1 is MNHEY and CDR2 is SVGAGI. The CDR3 is 14 residues long. CDR3 in amino acids: CASSYTDKNYGHTF. The CDR3 DNA follows: TGTGCCAGCAGTTACACAGACAAGAACTATGGCCACACCTTC.

The chain carries TRBV11-2 and TRBJ2-1; unclear D gene. The germline CDR1 and CDR2 sequences are SGHAT and FQNNGV. The CDR3 length is 15 residues. V dropped 0 bases and J dropped 4 bases, with 10 bases sitting between them. The chain's CDR3 is CASSLDPPRYNEQFF. Written as DNA, the CDR3 is TGTGCCAGCAGCTTAGATCCCCCCCGATACAATGAGCAGTTCTTC.

Written as DNA, the CDR3 is TGTGCCAGCAGCTTAGGAGGGCAAGAGACCCAGTTCTTC. It specifies CASSLGGQETQFF. The rearrangement joins TRBV7-2 to TRBJ2-5; D is perhaps TRBD2 (5 bases). The DNA end is a closer match to TRBJ2-1, so the J assignment may be wrong. There are 13 residues in the CDR3. The germline gives CDR1 SGHTA, CDR2 FQGNSA.

This clonotype showed up just a few times. The gene calls are TRBV20-1 and TRBJ2-1, with 9 positions matching TRBD2. CDR1 and CDR2 (germline): DFQATT, SNEGSKA (reference sequence). The CDR3 sequence is 13 residues long. The trim removed 1 base at V and 9 bases at J, leaving 4 bases unmatched. The CDR3 protein is CSARGGLASEQFF. The CDR3 DNA is TGCAGTGCTAGAGGGGGACTAGCCAGTGAGCAGTTCTTC.

This clonotype was counted once. This rearrangement joins TRBV5-1 to TRBJ2-7, with 8 bases that match TRBD1. The V and J ends lost 8 bases and 7 bases, in that order; junction bases with no gene match: 17. Germline CDR1 is SGHRS and CDR2 is YFSETQ. The CDR3 length is 15 residues. The DNA of the CDR3 is TGCGCCAGTTCGCAGGGGGCGGCCAGACCTGAAGAGCAGTACTTC. Translation gives CASSQGAARPEEQYF. Complete variable domain (other parts from reference TRBV5-1 and TRBJ2-7): KAGVTQTPRYLIKTRGQQVTLSCSPISGHRSVSWYQQTPGQGLQFLFEYFSETQRNKGNFPGRFSGRQFSNSRSEMNVSTLELGDSALYLCASSQGAARPEEQYFGPGTRLTVT.

This clonotype was detected a few times. A much larger clone differs from this one at a single base, so this may be a read error. The rearrangement uses TRBV13 and TRBJ2-7, with 10 bases fitting TRBD1. Trimming took 5 bases from V and 3 from J; bases not matched to a gene: 4. Germline V CDR1 and CDR2: PRHDT, FYEKMQ (reference sequence). The CDR3 runs to 14 residues. The CDR3 DNA reads as TGTGCCAGCAGCCCGGGACAGGGGTACTACGAGCAGTACTTC. Translated, it gives CASSPGQGYYEQYF.

This clonotype was recorded a few times. The chain carries TRBV28 and TRBJ2-1; a weak D match, TRBD1 (5 bases). Germline V lookup: CDR1 MDHEN, CDR2 SYDVKM. The CDR3 has 14 residues. V dropped 5 bases and J dropped 4 bases, with 12 bases sitting between them. The CDR3 loop reads CASSISTDYNEQFF. The CDR3 nucleotides are TGTGCCAGCAGTATTTCGACAGATTACAATGAGCAGTTCTTC. The variable domain in full, completed from reference TRBV28 and TRBJ2-1, reads DVKVTQSSRYLVKRTGEKVFLECVQDMDHENMFWYRQDPGLGLRLIYFSYDVKMKEKGDIPEGYSVSREKKERFSLILESASTNQTSMYLCASSISTDYNEQFFGPGTRLTVL.

Comments on this clonotype: A read error may account for a junction end that differs from germline. The gene calls are TRBV7-3 and TRBJ1-1; no firm D call. CDR3 length equals 13 residues. CDR1 is SGHTA, CDR2 FQGTGA, per germline. The CDR3 DNA is TGTGCCAGCAGCGTAAGTGGGGAAGATGAAACTTTCTTT. As protein: CASSVSGEDETFF.

The gene calls are TRBV11-2 and TRBJ1-1, with D perhaps TRBD1 (6 bases). Germline CDR1 SGHAT, CDR2 FQNNGV. The CDR3 totals 16 residues. Trimming took off 2 bases at V and 1 base at J, with 14 bases between the two ends. CDR3 sequence reads: CASSLFGGGANTEAFF. CDR3 nucleotide sequence: TGTGCCAGCAGCTTATTTGGGGGGGGGGCGAACACTGAAGCTTTCTTT.

This clonotype was seen more than once but under ten times. This chain uses TRBV7-2 with TRBJ2-1; 8 nucleotides align to TRBD1. In germline, CDR1 is SGHTA, CDR2 FQGNSA. The CDR3 contains 15 residues. Trimming at V came to 5 bases and at J to 5 bases, leaving 8 bases not matched to a gene. CDR3 DNA sequence: TGTGCCAGCAGCCCCGGACAGGGTTCTCACAATGAGCAGTTCTTC. It specifies CASSPGQGSHNEQFF.

This clonotype was recorded a few times. The chain employs TRBV7-9 and TRBJ2-1; 9 bases align to TRBD2. Per the germline V gene, CDR1 is SEHNR and CDR2 is FQNEAQ (reference sequence). This CDR3 has 14 residues. Trimming removed 5 bases from V and 5 bases from J; junction bases left unmatched: 4. The CDR3 coding sequence is TGTGCCAGCAGCCGCGGGGGGGCAGACAATGAGCAGTTCTTC. Protein sequence: CASSRGGADNEQFF. Full variable domain (rest looked up from reference TRBV7-9 and TRBJ2-1): DTGVSQNPRHKITKRGQNVTFRCDPISEHNRLYWYRQTLGQGPEFLTYFQNEAQLEKSRLLSDRFSAERPKGSFSTLEIQRTEQGDSAMYLCASSRGGADNEQFFGPGTRLTVL.

The V gene is TRBV7-9, the J gene TRBJ2-4; the D gene is possibly TRBD1 (6 bases). The germline V gene has CDR1 SEHNR and CDR2 FQNEAQ (reference sequence). The V end was cut by 4 bases, the J end by 5 bases, with 12 bases between. This CDR3 has 14 residues. The CDR3 loop reads CASSSRDTENIQYF. The CDR3 region has the DNA TGTGCCAGCAGCTCCCGGGACACAGAAAACATTCAGTACTTC.

The rearrangement joins TRBV20-1 to TRBJ2-3, with 12 bases aligning to TRBD2. Germline assignment: CDR1 DFQATT and CDR2 SNEGSKA (reference sequence). The CDR3 runs 18 residues. V shed 1 base and J 5 bases; nucleotides not matched to a gene: 13. CDR3 in DNA: TGCAGTGCTAGAGGGGGGGAGGCTAGCGGGGGGGCCGTAGATACGCAGTATTTT. Protein sequence: CSARGGEASGGAVDTQYF.

This chain uses TRBV28 with TRBJ2-4; maybe TRBD2 (5 bases). Germline V CDR1 and CDR2: MDHEN, SYDVKM. The V and J ends lost 5 bases and 4 bases respectively, with 15 bases between them. The CDR3 is made up of 15 amino acids. The CDR3: CASSPPGRGKNIQYF. The DNA for the CDR3 is TGTGCCAGCAGTCCCCCCGGTAGAGGGAAAAACATTCAGTACTTC.

V gene TRBV11-2 combines with J gene TRBJ1-1, with TRBD1 identical over 9 bases. Germline CDR1 reads SGHAT; CDR2 reads FQNNGV. This CDR3 is 14 amino acids long. The V segment lost 5 bases and the J segment 3 bases; nucleotides outside the gene matches: 4. CDR3 amino acids: CASSTYRGHTEAFF. The CDR3, as DNA: TGTGCCAGCAGCACGTACAGGGGGCACACTGAAGCTTTCTTT.

J is TRBJ2-7 and V is TRBV20-1, with D perhaps matching TRBD1 (6 bases). In germline, CDR1 is DFQATT, CDR2 SNEGSKA (reference sequence). V gave up 0 bases and J gave up 3 bases, with 21 bases separating them. The CDR3 extends over 17 amino acids. This CDR3 reads CSARDDGLGQSFYEQYF. The CDR3 nucleotides are TGCAGTGCTAGAGATGACGGTCTCGGACAGTCCTTCTACGAGCAGTACTTC.

In this sample, this clonotype turned up a few times. The chain recombines TRBV10-3 with TRBJ2-7; D is ambiguous. From germline, CDR1 is ENHRY and CDR2 SYGVKD. The V end was cut by 2 bases, the J end by 3 bases, with 5 bases between. The CDR3 contains 12 residues. The CDR3 nucleotides read TGTGCCATCAGTGAGGATCGCTACGAGCAGTACTTC. Residues: CAISEDRYEQYF.

This clonotype came up once. The germline gene is not matched at one end of the junction; a read error may be the cause. The chain uses TRBV6-2 or TRBV6-3 and TRBJ2-5; 9 nucleotides agree with TRBD2. The CDR3 has 14 amino acids. CDR1 is MNHEY and CDR2 is SVGEGT in the germline V gene. The CDR3 coding sequence is TGTGCCAGCAGTTCTAGCGGGGCACAAGAGATCCAGTACTTC. This translates into CASSSSGAQEIQYF.

This sequence joins TRBV11-2 and TRBJ2-4; 10 bases line up with TRBD2. Looked up from germline, CDR1 is SGHAT and CDR2 is FQNNGV. There are 17 residues in the CDR3. The V gene end was trimmed by 2 bases and the J gene end by 6 bases; junction bases not matched to a gene: 10. Here the CDR3 DNA reads TGTGCCAGCAGCTTAACCAGCGGGGGGGTTAAAGTAAACATTCAGTACTTC. This sequence encodes CASSLTSGGVKVNIQYF. Full variable domain (remainder filled in from reference TRBV11-2 and TRBJ2-4): EAGVAQSPRYKIIEKRQSVAFWCNPISGHATLYWYQQILGQGPKLLIQFQNNGVVDDSQLPKDRFSAERLKGVDSTLKIQPAKLEDSAVYLCASSLTSGGVKVNIQYFGAGTRLSVL.

The rearrangement uses TRBV10-2 and TRBJ1-2; D is possibly TRBD1 (6 bases). Trimming left V 0 bases short and J 4 bases short, with 15 bases between. The CDR3 length is 16 residues. Germline V gene lookup returns CDR1 WSHSY and CDR2 SAAADI. The chain's CDR3 is CASSESRQGFIYGYTF. The CDR3 DNA follows: TGCGCCAGCAGTGAGTCGAGGCAGGGGTTTATCTATGGCTACACCTTC.